This T cell receptor beta chain was recovered during a study of cytomegalovirus exposure and HLA in healthy donors. The PCR used 60 Vbeta and 13 Jbeta primers. Clones were sequenced by immunoSEQ multiplex PCR, and TCRdb holds only the in-frame ones, with some missing. The data show about 150,000 clones, with about 85% seen just once and approximately 2.5% held by the top ten. Sequences were obtained from PBMCs. This receptor was taken from a woman under 30 in good health and CMV-seronegative.

The chain's CDR3 is CASSSTTSSEGYTF. The CDR3 nucleotides are TGTGCCAGCTCATCGACTACTTCCTCGGAGGGCTACACCTTC. The rearrangement joins TRBV18 to TRBJ1-2; D is ambiguous. This CDR3 has 14 amino acids. V dropped 5 bases and J dropped 8 bases, with 18 bases sitting between them. The germline V gene has CDR1 KGHSH and CDR2 LQKENI.